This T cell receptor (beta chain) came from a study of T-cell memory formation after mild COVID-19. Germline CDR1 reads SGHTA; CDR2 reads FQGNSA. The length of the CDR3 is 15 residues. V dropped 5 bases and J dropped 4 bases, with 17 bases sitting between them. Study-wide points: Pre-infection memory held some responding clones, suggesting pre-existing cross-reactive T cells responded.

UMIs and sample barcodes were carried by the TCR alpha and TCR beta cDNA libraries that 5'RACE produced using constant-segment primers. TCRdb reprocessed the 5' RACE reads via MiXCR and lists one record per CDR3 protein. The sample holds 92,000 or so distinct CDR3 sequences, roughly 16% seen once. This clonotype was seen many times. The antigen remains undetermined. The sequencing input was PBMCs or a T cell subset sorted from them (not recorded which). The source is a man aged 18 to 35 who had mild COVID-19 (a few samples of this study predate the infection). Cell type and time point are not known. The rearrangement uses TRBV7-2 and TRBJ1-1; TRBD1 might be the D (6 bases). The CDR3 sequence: CASSLIGGPGTEAFF. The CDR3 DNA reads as TGTGCCAGCAGCCTGATTGGGGGCCCGGGCACTGAAGCTTTCTTT.